This T cell receptor beta chain was sequenced in a study of shared clonotypes between healthy human individuals. Only in-frame clones appear in the TCRdb table, and some are missing; sequencing was by immunoSEQ multiplex PCR. Altogether under 1,100,000 clones are present, around 74% being singletons, with the ten largest covering approximately 1.3%. This CDR3 is 14 amino acids long. Germline assignment: CDR1 SGHTS and CDR2 YDEGEE. Between the trimmed V and J ends, which lost 0 bases and 1 base, there was a span of 6 bases. In the CD4+ fraction, cells were divided into CD45RA+ naive and CD45RA-negative memory subsets. Study-level findings and limits: Few donors restricted represented genetic and exposure-history diversity. Specimens sampled were limited to blood, with tissue repertoires likely differing. Non-shared clonotypes had lower generation probabilities than clonotypes shared by all four sorted-subset donors.

A word on this clone: Its antigen is as yet unknown. Other DNA sequences of this sample code for an identical CDR3.

Sequencing was carried out using memory CD4+ T cells sorted from blood. As for subset: CD45RA-negative fraction. The rearrangement uses TRBV5-8 and TRBJ2-3; D may be TRBD1 or TRBD2 (5 bases each). The receptor was derived from a man younger than 35 in good health. CDR3 nucleotides: TGTGCCAGCAGCTTGGGGGGACGCACAGATACGCAGTATTTT. Residues: CASSLGGRTDTQYF.